This entry features one TCR beta chain sequence. The target antigen is unknown. This sample is drawn from a study of cytomegalovirus exposure and HLA in healthy donors. Study-level points and caveats: Among the CMV-associated chains, three were confirmed in vitro as specific for CMV antigens. Of the V segments, some could not be distinguished, including TRBV6-2 and TRBV6-3, and were excluded.

Trimming took off 4 bases at V and 3 bases at J, with 22 bases between the two ends. This CDR3 has 18 residues. The germline V gene encodes CDR1 MDHEN and CDR2 SYDVKM. 60 Vbeta and 13 Jbeta primers were used in PCR. The assay was immunoSEQ multiplex PCR, and TCRdb's table has in-frame clones only and misses some. Of around 120,000 clones detected, around four fifths appear once; the ten largest clones hold roughly 1.2%. V is TRBV28 and J is TRBJ1-5; D possibly corresponds to TRBD1 (6 bases). The TCR sequence derives from a boy aged 5-17 years in good health and CMV-seronegative. Sequences were obtained from PBMCs. The chain's CDR3 is CASSSTPGARDNNQPQHF. CDR3 bases: TGTGCCAGCAGTTCCACCCCCGGGGCCCGGGACAACAATCAGCCCCAGCATTTT.